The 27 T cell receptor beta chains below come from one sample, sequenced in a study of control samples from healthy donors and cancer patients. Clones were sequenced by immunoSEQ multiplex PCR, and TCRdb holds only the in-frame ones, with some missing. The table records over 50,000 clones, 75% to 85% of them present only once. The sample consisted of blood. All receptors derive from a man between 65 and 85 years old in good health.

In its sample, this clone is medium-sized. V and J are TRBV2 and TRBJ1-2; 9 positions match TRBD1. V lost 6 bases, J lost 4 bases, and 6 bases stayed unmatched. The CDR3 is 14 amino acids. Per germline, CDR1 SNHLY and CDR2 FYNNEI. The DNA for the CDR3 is TGTGCCAGCAGCCGGGACAGGGTAACCTATGGCTACACCTTC. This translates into CASSRDRVTYGYTF. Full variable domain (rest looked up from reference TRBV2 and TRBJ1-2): EPEVTQTPSHQVTQMGQEVILRCVPISNHLYFYWYRQILGQKVEFLVSFYNNEISEKSEIFDDQFSVERPDGSNFTLKIRSTKLEDSAMYFCASSRDRVTYGYTFGSGTRLTVV.

CDR3 DNA: TGTGCCAGCAGTCGGACAGTGAGGGATCAGCCCCAGCATTTT. Translating gives CASSRTVRDQPQHF. This chain connects TRBV6-5 to TRBJ1-5, with D tentatively TRBD1 (6 bases). The CDR3 runs to 14 residues. Trimming cost V 5 bases and J 5 bases, with 13 bases left between them. Germline values: CDR1 MNHEY, CDR2 SVGAGI.

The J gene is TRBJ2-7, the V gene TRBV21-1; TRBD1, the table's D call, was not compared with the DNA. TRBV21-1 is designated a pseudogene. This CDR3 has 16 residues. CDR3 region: CASSKTDDKGNYEQYF. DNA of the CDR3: TGTGCCAGCAGCAAAACAGACGATAAAGGTAACTACGAGCAGTACTTC.

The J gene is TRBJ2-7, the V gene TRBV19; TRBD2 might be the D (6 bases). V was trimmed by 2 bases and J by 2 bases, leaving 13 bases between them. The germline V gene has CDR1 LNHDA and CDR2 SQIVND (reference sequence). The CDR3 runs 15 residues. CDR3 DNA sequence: TGTGCCAGTAGTATATTGGCGGGGACTGCCTACGAGCAGTACTTC. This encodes CASSILAGTAYEQYF.

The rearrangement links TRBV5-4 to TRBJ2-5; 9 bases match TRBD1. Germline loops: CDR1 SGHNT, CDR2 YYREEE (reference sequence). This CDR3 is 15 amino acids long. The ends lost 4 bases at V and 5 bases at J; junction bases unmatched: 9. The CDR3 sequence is CASSGAGQGKETQYF. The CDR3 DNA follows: TGTGCCAGCAGCGGGGCGGGACAGGGAAAGGAGACCCAGTACTTC.

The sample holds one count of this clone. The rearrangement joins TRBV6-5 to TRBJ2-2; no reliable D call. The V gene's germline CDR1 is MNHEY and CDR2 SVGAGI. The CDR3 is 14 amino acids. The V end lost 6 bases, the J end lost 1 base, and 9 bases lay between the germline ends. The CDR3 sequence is CASRRELNTGELFF. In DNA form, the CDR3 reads TGTGCCAGCAGAAGAGAGTTGAACACCGGGGAGCTGTTTTTT.

This CDR3 reads CSVGGQGARYGYTF. The CDR3 DNA follows: TGCAGCGTTGGGGGACAGGGGGCGCGCTATGGCTACACCTTC. The chain links TRBV29-1 to TRBJ1-2; 12 bases line up with TRBD1. Germline CDR1 is SQVTM and CDR2 is ANQGSEA. This CDR3 comprises 14 residues. V lost 4 bases and J lost 4; bases outside the gene matches: 4.

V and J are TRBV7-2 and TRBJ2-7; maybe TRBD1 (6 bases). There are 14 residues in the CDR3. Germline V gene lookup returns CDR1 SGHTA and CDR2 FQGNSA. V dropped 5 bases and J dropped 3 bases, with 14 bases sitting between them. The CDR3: CASSPVRGGYEQYF. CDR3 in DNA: TGTGCCAGCAGCCCCGTCAGGGGTGGCTACGAGCAGTACTTC.

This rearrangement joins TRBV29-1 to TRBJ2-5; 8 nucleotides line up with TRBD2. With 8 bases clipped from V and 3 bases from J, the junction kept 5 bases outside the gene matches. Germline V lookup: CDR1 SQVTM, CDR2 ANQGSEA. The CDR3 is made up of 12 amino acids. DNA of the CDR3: TGCAGCATTAATAGCGGGGAAGAGACCCAGTACTTC. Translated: CSINSGEETQYF. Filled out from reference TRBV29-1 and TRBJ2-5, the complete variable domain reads SAVISQKPSRDICQRGTSLTIQCQVDSQVTMMFWYRQQPGQSLTLIATANQGSEATYESGFVIDKFPISRPNLTFSTLTVSNMSPEDSSIYLCSINSGEETQYFGPGTRLLVL.

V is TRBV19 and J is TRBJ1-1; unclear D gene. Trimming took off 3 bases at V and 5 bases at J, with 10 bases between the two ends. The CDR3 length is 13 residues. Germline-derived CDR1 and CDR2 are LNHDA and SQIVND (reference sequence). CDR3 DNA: TGTGCCAGTAGTATGATGGTGAGGACTGAAGCTTTCTTT. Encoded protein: CASSMMVRTEAFF.

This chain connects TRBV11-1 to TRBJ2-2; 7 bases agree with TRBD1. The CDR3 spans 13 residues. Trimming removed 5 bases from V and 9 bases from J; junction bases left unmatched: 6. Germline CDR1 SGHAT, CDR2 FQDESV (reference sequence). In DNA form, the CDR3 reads TGTGCCAGCAGCCCTACAGGGGTCCGGGAGCTGTTTTTT. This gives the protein CASSPTGVRELFF.

The CDR3 DNA reads TGCAGCGTTTATGGGAGGACTAGCGGGGGATCCTACGAGCAGTACTTC. Encoded protein: CSVYGRTSGGSYEQYF. The V and J genes are TRBV29-1 and TRBJ2-7, with 13 bases lining up with TRBD2. The germline CDR1 and CDR2 sequences are SQVTM and ANQGSEA. J lost 1 base, V lost 5 bases, and 8 bases had no gene match. The CDR3 has 16 residues.

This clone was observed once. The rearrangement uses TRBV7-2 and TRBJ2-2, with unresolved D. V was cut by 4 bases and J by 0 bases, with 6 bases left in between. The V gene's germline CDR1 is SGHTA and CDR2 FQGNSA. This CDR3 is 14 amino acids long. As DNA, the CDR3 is TGTGCCAGCAGCTCCACGGCGAACACCGGGGAGCTGTTTTTT. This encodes CASSSTANTGELFF. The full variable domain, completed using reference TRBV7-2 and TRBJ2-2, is GAGVSQSPSNKVTEKGKDVELRCDPISGHTALYWYRQSLGQGLEFLIYFQGNSAPDKSGLPSDRFSAERTGGSVSTLTIQRTQQEDSAVYLCASSSTANTGELFFGEGSRLTVL.

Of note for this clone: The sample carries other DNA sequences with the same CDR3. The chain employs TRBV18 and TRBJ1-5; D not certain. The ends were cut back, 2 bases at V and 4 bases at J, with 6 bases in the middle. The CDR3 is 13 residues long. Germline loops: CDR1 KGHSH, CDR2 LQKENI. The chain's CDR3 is CASSPGGNQPQHF. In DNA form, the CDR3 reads TGTGCCAGCTCACCAGGAGGGAATCAGCCCCAGCATTTT.

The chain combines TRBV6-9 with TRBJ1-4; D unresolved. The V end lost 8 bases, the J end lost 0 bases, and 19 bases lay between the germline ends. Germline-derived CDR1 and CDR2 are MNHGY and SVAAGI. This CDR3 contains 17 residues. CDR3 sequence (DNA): TGTGCCAGCTGGGGTGAGAATGTTCCGTCAACTAATGAAAAACTGTTTTTT. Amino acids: CASWGENVPSTNEKLFF.

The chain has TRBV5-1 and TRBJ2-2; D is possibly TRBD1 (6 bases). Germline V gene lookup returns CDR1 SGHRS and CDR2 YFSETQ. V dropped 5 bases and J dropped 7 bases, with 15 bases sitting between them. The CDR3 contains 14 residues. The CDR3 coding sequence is TGCGCCAGCAGAATCCAGGGGACGAACGGGGAGCTGTTTTTT. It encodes CASRIQGTNGELFF.

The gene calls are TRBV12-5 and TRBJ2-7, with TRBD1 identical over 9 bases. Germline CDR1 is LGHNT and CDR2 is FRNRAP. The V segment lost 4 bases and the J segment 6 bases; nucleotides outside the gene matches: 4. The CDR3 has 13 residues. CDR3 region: CASGSRTGVEQYF. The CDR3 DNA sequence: TGTGCTAGTGGTTCCCGGACAGGGGTCGAGCAGTACTTC.

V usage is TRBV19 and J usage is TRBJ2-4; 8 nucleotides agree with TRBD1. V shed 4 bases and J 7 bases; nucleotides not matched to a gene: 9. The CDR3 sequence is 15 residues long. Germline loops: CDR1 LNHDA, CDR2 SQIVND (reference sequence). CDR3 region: CASSKGQVAGNIQYF. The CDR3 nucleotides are TGTGCCAGTAGTAAGGGACAGGTGGCCGGTAACATTCAGTACTTC.

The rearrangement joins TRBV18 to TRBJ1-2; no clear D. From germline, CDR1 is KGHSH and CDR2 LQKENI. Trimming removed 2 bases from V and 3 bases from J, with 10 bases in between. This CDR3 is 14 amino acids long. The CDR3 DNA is TGTGCCAGCTCACCAGACCCAAGGTACTATGGCTACACCTTC. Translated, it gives CASSPDPRYYGYTF.

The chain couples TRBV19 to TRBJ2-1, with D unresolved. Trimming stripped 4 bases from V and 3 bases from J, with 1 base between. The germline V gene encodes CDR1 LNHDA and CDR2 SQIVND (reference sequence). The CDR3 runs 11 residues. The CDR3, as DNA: TGTGCCAGTAGTAACTACAATGAGCAGTTCTTC. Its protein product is CASSNYNEQFF.

This chain's CDR3 is CASSYTADQPQHF. For the CDR3, the DNA is TGTGCCAGCAGTTACACCGCGGATCAGCCCCAGCATTTT. This chain uses TRBV6-2 or TRBV6-3 with TRBJ1-5, with D uncertain. The V end was cut by 2 bases, the J end by 5 bases, with 7 bases between. The CDR3 covers 13 residues. CDR1 MNHEY and CDR2 SVGEGT come from the germline V gene.

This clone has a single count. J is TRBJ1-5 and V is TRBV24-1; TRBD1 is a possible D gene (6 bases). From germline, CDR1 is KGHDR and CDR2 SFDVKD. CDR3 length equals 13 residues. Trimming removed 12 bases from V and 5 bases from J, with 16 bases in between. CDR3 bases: TGTGCCGTAAGCGCGGGGGCTGATCAGCCCCAGCATTTT. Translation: CAVSAGADQPQHF.

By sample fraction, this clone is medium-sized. This chain's CDR3 is CASSLALGDTIYF. In nucleotides, the CDR3 is TGTGCCAGCAGCTTAGCGCTTGGGGACACCATATATTTT. The V and J genes are TRBV7-2 and TRBJ1-3; no firm D call. Germline CDR1 reads SGHTA; CDR2 reads FQGNSA. The V end was cut by 0 bases, the J end by 8 bases, with 8 bases between. The CDR3 sequence is 13 residues long. Full variable domain (remainder filled in from reference TRBV7-2 and TRBJ1-3): GAGVSQSPSNKVTEKGKDVELRCDPISGHTALYWYRQSLGQGLEFLIYFQGNSAPDKSGLPSDRFSAERTGGSVSTLTIQRTQQEDSAVYLCASSLALGDTIYFGEGSWLTVV.

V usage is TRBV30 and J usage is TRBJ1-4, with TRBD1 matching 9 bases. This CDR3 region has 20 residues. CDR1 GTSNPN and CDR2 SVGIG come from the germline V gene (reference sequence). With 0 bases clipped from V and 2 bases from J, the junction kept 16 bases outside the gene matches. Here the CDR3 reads CAWSVHPGQGGSRTNEKLFF. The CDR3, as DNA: TGTGCCTGGAGTGTCCATCCGGGACAGGGAGGAAGCAGGACTAATGAAAAACTGTTTTTT.

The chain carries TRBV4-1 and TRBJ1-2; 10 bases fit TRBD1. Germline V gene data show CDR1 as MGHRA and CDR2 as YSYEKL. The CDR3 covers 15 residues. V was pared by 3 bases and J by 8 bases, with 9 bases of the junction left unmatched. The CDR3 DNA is TGCGCCAGCAGCCAGGACGACAGGGGGCGATGGGGCTACACCTTC. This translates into CASSQDDRGRWGYTF.

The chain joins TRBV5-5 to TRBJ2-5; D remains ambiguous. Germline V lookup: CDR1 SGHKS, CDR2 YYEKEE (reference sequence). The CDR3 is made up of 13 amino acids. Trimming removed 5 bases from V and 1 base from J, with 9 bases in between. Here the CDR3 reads CASSLGPQETQYF. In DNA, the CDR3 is TGTGCCAGCAGTCTGGGCCCCCAAGAGACCCAGTACTTC.

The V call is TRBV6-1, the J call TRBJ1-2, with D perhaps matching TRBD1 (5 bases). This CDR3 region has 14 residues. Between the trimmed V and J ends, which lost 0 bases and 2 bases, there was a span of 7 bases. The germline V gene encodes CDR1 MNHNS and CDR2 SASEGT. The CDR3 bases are TGTGCCAGCAGTGAAGCTCAGGGAAACTATGGCTACACCTTC. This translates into CASSEAQGNYGYTF.